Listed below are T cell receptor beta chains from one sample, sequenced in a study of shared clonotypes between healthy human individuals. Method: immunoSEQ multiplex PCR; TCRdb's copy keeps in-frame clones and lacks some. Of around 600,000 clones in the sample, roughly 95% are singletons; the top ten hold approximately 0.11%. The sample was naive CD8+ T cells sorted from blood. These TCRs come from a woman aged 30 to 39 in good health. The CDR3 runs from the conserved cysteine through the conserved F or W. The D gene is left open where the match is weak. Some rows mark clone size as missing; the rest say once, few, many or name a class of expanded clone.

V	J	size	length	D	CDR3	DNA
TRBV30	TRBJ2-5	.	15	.	CAWSVGITGQETQYF	TGTGCCTGGAGTGTAGGAATCACAGGCCAAGAGACCCAGTACTTC
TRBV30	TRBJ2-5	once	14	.	CAWTWGADWETQYF	TGTGCCTGGACCTGGGGGGCGGATTGGGAGACCCAGTACTTC
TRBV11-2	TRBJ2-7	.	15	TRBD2	CASSLDPGGAYEQYF	TGTGCCAGCAGCTTAGATCCTGGGGGGGCCTACGAGCAGTACTTC
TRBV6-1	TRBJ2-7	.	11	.	CASSDLYEQYF	TGTGCCAGCAGTGACCTCTACGAGCAGTACTTC
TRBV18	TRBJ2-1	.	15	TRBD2	CASSPLAGGDNEQFF	TGTGCCAGCTCACCACTAGCGGGAGGGGACAATGAGCAGTTCTTC
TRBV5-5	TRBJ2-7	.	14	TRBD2	CASSVTSGGYEQYF	TGTGCCAGCAGCGTGACTAGCGGGGGCTACGAGCAGTACTTC
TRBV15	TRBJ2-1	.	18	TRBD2	CATSRSIAGGESYNEQFF	TGTGCCACCAGCAGATCTATAGCGGGAGGGGAGTCCTACAATGAGCAGTTCTTC
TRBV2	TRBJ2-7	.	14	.	CASSELRGASEQYF	TGTGCCAGCAGCGAACTCCGGGGGGCTAGCGAGCAGTACTTC
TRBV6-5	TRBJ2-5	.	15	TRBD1	CASRDGQGPQETQYF	TGTGCCAGCAGGGATGGACAGGGTCCCCAAGAGACCCAGTACTTC
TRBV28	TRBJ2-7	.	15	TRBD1	CASRLARTGGNEQYF	TGTGCCAGCAGACTAGCCCGGACAGGGGGAAACGAGCAGTACTTC
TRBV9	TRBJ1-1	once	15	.	CASSAPRGVNTEAFF	TGTGCCAGCAGCGCCCCCAGAGGGGTAAACACTGAAGCTTTCTTT
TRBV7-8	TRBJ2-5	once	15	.	CASSRTDGASETQYF	TGTGCCAGCAGCCGCACAGACGGGGCTTCAGAGACCCAGTACTTC
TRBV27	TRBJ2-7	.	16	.	CASHPGIGTSSYEQYF	TGTGCCAGCCATCCCGGTATCGGGACGAGCTCCTACGAGCAGTACTTC
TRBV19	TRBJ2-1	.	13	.	CASSILGRNEQFF	TGTGCCAGTAGTATACTAGGAAGAAATGAGCAGTTCTTC
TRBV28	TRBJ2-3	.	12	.	CASSLGMDTQYF	TGTGCCAGCAGTTTAGGTATGGATACGCAGTATTTT
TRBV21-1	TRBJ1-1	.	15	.	CASSKDGSMNTEAFF	TGTGCCAGCAGCAAAGATGGCAGCATGAACACTGAAGCTTTCTTT
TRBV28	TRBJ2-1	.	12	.	CASSPDGHGQFF	TGTGCCAGCAGTCCGGACGGGCACGGGCAGTTCTTC
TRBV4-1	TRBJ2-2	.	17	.	CASSQVPLVVGTGELFF	TGCGCCAGCAGCCAAGTTCCTTTGGTCGTCGGAACCGGGGAGCTGTTTTTT
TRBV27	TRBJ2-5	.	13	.	CASSFGTWETQYF	TGTGCCAGCAGTTTTGGTACGTGGGAGACCCAGTACTTC
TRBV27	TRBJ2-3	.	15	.	CASSGHLARTDTQYF	TGTGCCAGCAGTGGGCATCTAGCGCGCACAGATACGCAGTATTTT
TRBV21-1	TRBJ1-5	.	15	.	CASSTGTACRGPQHF	TGTGCCAGCAGCACCGGGACAGCTTGTCGTGGGCCCCAGCATTTT
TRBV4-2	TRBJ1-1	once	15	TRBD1	CASSQEIGDRGYAFF	TGTGCCAGCAGCCAAGAAATTGGAGACAGGGGTTATGCTTTCTTT
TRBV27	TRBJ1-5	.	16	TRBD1	CASSLVGGQGPGTQHF	TGTGCCAGCAGTTTAGTTGGCGGACAGGGACCTGGGACCCAGCATTTT
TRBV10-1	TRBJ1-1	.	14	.	CASSPGTLNTEAFF	TGCGCCAGCAGCCCCGGGACCTTGAACACTGAAGCTTTCTTT
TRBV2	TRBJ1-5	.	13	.	CASLLGGNQPQHF	TGTGCCAGCCTTTTGGGAGGTAATCAGCCCCAGCATTTT
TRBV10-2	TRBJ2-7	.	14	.	CASSDSSADYEQYF	TGCGCCAGCAGTGATTCGAGTGCCGACTACGAGCAGTACTTC
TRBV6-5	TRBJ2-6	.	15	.	CASSYRASGANVLTF	TGTGCCAGCAGTTACCGGGCATCTGGGGCCAACGTCCTGACTTTC
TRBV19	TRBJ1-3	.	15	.	CASTPHQGGGNTIYF	TGTGCCAGTACCCCCCACCAGGGAGGTGGAAACACCATATATTTT
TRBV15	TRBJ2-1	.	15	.	CATSRERATYNEQFF	TGTGCCACCAGCAGAGAAAGGGCCACCTACAATGAGCAGTTCTTC
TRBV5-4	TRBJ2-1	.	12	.	CASSDPRGEQFF	TGTGCCAGCAGCGACCCTCGGGGTGAGCAGTTCTTC
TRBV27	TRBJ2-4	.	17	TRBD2	CASSYQGGSYTKNIQYF	TGTGCCAGCAGTTACCAGGGAGGGTCCTACACTAAAAACATTCAGTACTTC
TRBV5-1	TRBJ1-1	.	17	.	CASSLGRHSGMNTEAFF	TGCGCCAGCAGCTTGGGTCGTCACAGTGGGATGAACACTGAAGCTTTCTTT
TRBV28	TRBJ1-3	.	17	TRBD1	CASSLTPGQGFGNTIYF	TGTGCCAGCAGTTTAACTCCGGGACAGGGCTTCGGAAACACCATATATTTT
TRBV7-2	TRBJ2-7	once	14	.	CASSPRNRAGEQYF	TGTGCCAGCAGCCCCCGGAACCGTGCTGGCGAGCAGTACTTC
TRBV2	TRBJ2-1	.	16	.	CASSYTRDHSYNEQFF	TGTGCCAGCAGTTATACCCGGGATCACTCCTACAATGAGCAGTTCTTC
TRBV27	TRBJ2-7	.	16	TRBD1	CASSKFGGQGADEQYF	TGTGCCAGCAGTAAATTCGGAGGACAGGGGGCCGACGAGCAGTACTTC
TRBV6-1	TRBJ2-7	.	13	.	CASSEAVSYEQYF	TGTGCCAGCAGTGAAGCGGTCTCCTACGAGCAGTACTTC
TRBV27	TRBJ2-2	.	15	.	CASSVRGLNTGELFF	TGTGCCAGCAGTGTCCGCGGGCTAAACACCGGGGAGCTGTTTTTT
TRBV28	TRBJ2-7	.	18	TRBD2	CASRFDLTSGRHSYEQYF	TGTGCCAGCAGGTTCGACCTTACTAGCGGCAGACACTCCTACGAGCAGTACTTC
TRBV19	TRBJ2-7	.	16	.	CASSMHISQVSYEQYF	TGTGCCAGTAGTATGCATATAAGCCAGGTCTCCTACGAGCAGTACTTC
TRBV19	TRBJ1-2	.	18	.	CASSMGPTHPGIGYGYTF	TGTGCCAGTAGTATGGGGCCAACTCACCCAGGAATCGGCTATGGCTACACCTTC
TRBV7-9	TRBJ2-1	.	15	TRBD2	CASRAGLALYNEQFF	TGTGCCAGCAGAGCGGGACTAGCGCTATACAATGAGCAGTTCTTC
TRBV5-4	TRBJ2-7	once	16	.	CASSRAKDLADYEQYF	TGTGCCAGCAGTCGTGCGAAAGACTTAGCTGACTACGAGCAGTACTTC
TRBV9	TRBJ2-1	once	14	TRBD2	CASSVSGSNNEQFF	TGTGCCAGCAGCGTTAGCGGGAGCAACAATGAGCAGTTCTTC
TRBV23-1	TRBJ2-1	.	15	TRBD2	CASHEPSGSYNEQFF	TGCGCCAGCCACGAACCTAGCGGGAGCTACAATGAGCAGTTCTTC
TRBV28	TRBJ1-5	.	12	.	CASSWGSWPQHF	TGTGCCAGCAGTTGGGGGTCTTGGCCCCAGCATTTT
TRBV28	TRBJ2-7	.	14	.	CASRLILGISEQYF	TGTGCCAGCAGACTTATTCTAGGGATTTCCGAGCAGTACTTC
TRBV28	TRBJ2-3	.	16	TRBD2	CASSSLAGGPGDTQYF	TGTGCCAGCAGCTCCCTAGCGGGAGGGCCCGGAGATACGCAGTATTTT